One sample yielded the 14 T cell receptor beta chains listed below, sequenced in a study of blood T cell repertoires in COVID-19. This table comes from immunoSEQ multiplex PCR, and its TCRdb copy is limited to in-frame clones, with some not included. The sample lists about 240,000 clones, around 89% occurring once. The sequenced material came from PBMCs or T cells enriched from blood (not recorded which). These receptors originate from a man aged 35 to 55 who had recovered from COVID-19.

The CDR3 here is CASSEGRGVLAKNIQYF. In nucleotides, the CDR3 is TGTGCCAGCAGTGAAGGGAGGGGCGTTCTAGCCAAAAACATTCAGTACTTC. The chain recombines TRBV2 with TRBJ2-4, with TRBD2 as a possible D gene (6 bases). V was pared by 1 base and J by 0 bases, with 13 bases between. CDR1 and CDR2 (germline): SNHLY, FYNNEI. CDR3 size: 17 residues.

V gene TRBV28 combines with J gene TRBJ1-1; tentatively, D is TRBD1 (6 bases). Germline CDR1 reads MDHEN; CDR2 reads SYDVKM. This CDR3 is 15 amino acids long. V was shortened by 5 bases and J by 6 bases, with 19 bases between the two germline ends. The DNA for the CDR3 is TGTGCCAGCAGTGAAAGACAGGACTTACCTCCTGAAGCTTTCTTT. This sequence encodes CASSERQDLPPEAFF.

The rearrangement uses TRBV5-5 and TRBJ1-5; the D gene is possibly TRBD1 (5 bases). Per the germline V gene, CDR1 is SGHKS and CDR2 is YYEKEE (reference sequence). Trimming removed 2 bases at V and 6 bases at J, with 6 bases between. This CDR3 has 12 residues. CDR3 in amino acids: CASSLGVQPQHF. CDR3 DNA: TGTGCCAGCAGCTTAGGGGTTCAGCCCCAGCATTTT.

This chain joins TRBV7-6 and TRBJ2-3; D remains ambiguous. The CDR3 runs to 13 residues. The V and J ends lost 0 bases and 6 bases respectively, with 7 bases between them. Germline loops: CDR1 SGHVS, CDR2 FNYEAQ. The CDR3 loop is CASSLASLDTQYF. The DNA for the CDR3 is TGTGCCAGCAGCTTAGCGAGCTTGGATACGCAGTATTTT. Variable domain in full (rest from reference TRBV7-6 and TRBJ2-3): GAGVSQSPRYKVTKRGQDVALRCDPISGHVSLYWYRQALGQGPEFLTYFNYEAQQDKSGLPNDRFSAERPEGSISTLTIQRTEQRDSAMYRCASSLASLDTQYFGPGTRLTVL.

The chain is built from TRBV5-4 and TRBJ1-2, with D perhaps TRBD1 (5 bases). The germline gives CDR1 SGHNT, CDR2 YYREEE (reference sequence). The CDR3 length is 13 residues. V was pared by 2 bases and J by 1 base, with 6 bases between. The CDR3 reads CASSFDSNYGYTF. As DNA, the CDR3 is TGTGCCAGCAGCTTTGACAGTAACTATGGCTACACCTTC.

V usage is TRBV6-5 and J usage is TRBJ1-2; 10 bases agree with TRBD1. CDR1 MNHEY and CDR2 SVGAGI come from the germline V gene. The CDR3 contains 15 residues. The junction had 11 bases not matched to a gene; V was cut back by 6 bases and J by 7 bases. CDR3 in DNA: TGTGCCAGCAGCCAAGACCGACAGGGGGCGCGTGGCTACACCTTC. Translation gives CASSQDRQGARGYTF.

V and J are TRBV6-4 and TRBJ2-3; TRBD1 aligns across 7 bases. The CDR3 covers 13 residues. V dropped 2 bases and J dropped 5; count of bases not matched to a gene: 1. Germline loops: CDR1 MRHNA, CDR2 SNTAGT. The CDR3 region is CASSDDREDTQYF. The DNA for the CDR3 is TGTGCCAGCAGTGACGACAGGGAAGATACGCAGTATTTT.

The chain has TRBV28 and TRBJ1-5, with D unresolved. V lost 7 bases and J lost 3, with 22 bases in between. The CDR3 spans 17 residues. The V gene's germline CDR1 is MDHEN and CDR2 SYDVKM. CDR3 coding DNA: TGTGCCAGCATGGGCCGGATGACATCAGGACTCAATCAGCCCCAGCATTTT. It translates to CASMGRMTSGLNQPQHF.

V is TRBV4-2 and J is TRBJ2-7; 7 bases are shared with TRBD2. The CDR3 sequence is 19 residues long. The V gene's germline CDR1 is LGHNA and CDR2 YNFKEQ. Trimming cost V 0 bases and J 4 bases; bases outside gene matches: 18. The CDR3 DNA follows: TGTGCCAGCAGCCAAGATGGTTTAACTAGCGCCTTATCCTTTTACGAGCAGTACTTC. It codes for CASSQDGLTSALSFYEQYF.

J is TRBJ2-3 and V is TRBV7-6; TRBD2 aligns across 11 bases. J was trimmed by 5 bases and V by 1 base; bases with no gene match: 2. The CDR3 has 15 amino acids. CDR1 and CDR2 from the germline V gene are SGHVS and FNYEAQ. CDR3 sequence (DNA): TGTGCCAGCAGCTTAGGACTAGCGGGGAGAGATACGCAGTATTTT. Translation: CASSLGLAGRDTQYF. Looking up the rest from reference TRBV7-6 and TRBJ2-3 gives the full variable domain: GAGVSQSPRYKVTKRGQDVALRCDPISGHVSLYWYRQALGQGPEFLTYFNYEAQQDKSGLPNDRFSAERPEGSISTLTIQRTEQRDSAMYRCASSLGLAGRDTQYFGPGTRLTVL.

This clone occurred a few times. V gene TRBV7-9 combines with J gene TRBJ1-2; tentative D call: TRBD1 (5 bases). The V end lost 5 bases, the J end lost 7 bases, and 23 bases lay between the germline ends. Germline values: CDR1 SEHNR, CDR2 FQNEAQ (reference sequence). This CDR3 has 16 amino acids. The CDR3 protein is CASSPQTRRGGGGYTF. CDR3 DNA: TGTGCCAGCAGCCCCCAAACCCGGCGGGGCGGGGGTGGCTACACCTTC.

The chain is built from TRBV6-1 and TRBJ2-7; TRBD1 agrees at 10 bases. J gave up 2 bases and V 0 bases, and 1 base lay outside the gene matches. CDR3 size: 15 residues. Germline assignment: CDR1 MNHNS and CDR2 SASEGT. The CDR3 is CASSEAGTGAYEQYF. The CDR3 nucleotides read TGTGCCAGCAGTGAAGCGGGGACAGGGGCCTACGAGCAGTACTTC.

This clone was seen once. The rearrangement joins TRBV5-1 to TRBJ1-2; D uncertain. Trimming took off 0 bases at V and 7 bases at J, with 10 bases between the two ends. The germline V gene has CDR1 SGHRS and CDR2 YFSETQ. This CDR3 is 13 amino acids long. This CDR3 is CASSLGFEGGYTF. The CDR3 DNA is TGCGCCAGCAGCTTGGGATTCGAGGGTGGCTACACCTTC.

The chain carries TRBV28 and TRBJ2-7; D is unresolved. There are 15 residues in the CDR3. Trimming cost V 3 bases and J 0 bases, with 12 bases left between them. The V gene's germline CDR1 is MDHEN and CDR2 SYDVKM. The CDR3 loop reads CASSLSHRSSYEQYF. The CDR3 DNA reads TGTGCCAGCAGTTTGAGTCACCGTAGCTCCTACGAGCAGTACTTC.